This T cell receptor beta chain emerged from a study of identical twins. TCRdb reprocessed the 5' RACE reads with MiXCR, giving one entry per CDR3 protein. Here the sample spans roughly 770,000 distinct CDR3 sequences, approximately 18% being singletons. CDR1 and CDR2 (germline): SGHRS, YFSETQ. The V and J ends lost 1 base and 4 bases, in that order; junction bases with no gene match: 6. The CDR3 covers 15 residues. These same records also appear under a second study, on T cells expressing NK-cell markers.

Sequencing was carried out using PBMCs. This sequence was found in a young woman in good health. This chain joins TRBV5-1 and TRBJ2-5; the match to TRBD2 covers 8 bases. CDR3 DNA sequence: TGCGCCAGCAGCTTGACAGCGGGGGAGGGAGAGACCCAGTACTTC. Translation gives CASSLTAGEGETQYF. Together with reference TRBV5-1 and TRBJ2-5, the CDR3 gives the full variable domain: KAGVTQTPRYLIKTRGQQVTLSCSPISGHRSVSWYQQTPGQGLQFLFEYFSETQRNKGNFPGRFSGRQFSNSRSEMNVSTLELGDSALYLCASSLTAGEGETQYFGPGTRLLVL.